The 19 T cell receptor beta chains presented below share a single source sample, sequenced in a study of response to subunit inactivated influenza vaccine. TCRdb re-called the RT-PCR reads with MiXCR, one entry per CDR3 protein. Of about 780,000 distinct CDR3 sequences in the sample, around 20% were seen once. Source: PBMCs from blood, taken 5 to 6 days after vaccination. Receptors were obtained from a man in his forties or fifties who received an inactivated influenza vaccine.

This clonotype has only a few counts. The chain carries TRBV19 and TRBJ2-2, with no clear D. CDR3 length: 18 residues. Trimming took 3 bases from V and 2 from J, leaving 19 bases between them. The germline CDR1 and CDR2 sequences are LNHDA and SQIVND (reference sequence). The CDR3 reads CASSIPPLGRSNTGELFF. The CDR3 DNA reads as TGTGCCAGTAGTATTCCTCCCTTAGGGCGATCTAACACCGGGGAGCTGTTTTTT.

This clonotype was counted only a few times. The chain has TRBV27 and TRBJ1-6; tentative D call: TRBD1 (6 bases). Between the trimmed V and J ends, which lost 6 bases and 2 bases, there was a span of 14 bases. Germline CDR1 MNHEY, CDR2 SMNVEV (reference sequence). This CDR3 is built from 16 residues. In DNA, the CDR3 is TGTGCCAGCAGCCCAATAGCAGGGGCCTATAATTCACCCCTCCACTTT. Amino acids: CASSPIAGAYNSPLHF.

The V call is TRBV10-3, the J call TRBJ2-3; D remains ambiguous. The V end was cut by 0 bases, the J end by 4 bases, with 14 bases between. Germline loops: CDR1 ENHRY, CDR2 SYGVKD. This CDR3 spans 16 amino acids. The CDR3 region has the DNA TGTGCCATCAGTGAGTCACCAGGAACAGCCTCAGATACGCAGTATTTT. Translation gives CAISESPGTASDTQYF.

V is TRBV7-2 and J is TRBJ2-1, with 10 bases aligning to TRBD2. Germline V lookup: CDR1 SGHTA, CDR2 FQGNSA. J gave up 6 bases and V 4 bases, and 6 bases lay outside the gene matches. The CDR3 is 15 residues long. CDR3 sequence reads: CASSWASGGANEQFF. CDR3 nucleotides: TGTGCCAGCAGCTGGGCCAGCGGGGGGGCCAATGAGCAGTTCTTC. Supplemented by reference TRBV7-2 and TRBJ2-1, the full variable domain reads GAGVSQSPSNKVTEKGKDVELRCDPISGHTALYWYRQSLGQGLEFLIYFQGNSAPDKSGLPSDRFSAERTGGSVSTLTIQRTQQEDSAVYLCASSWASGGANEQFFGPGTRLTVL.

The chain employs TRBV7-6 and TRBJ2-5, with D unclear. Trimming stripped 5 bases from V and 5 bases from J, with 12 bases between. This CDR3 comprises 13 residues. Germline V gene lookup returns CDR1 SGHVS and CDR2 FNYEAQ. As DNA, the CDR3 is TGTGCCAGCAGCCCAAGTAGCTTGGAGACCCAGTACTTC. Its protein is CASSPSSLETQYF.

V and J are TRBV18 and TRBJ2-1, with 11 positions matching TRBD2. CDR3 length: 18 residues. The junction had 8 bases not matched to a gene; V was cut back by 2 bases and J by 2 bases. Germline CDR1 KGHSH, CDR2 LQKENI. The CDR3 bases are TGTGCCAGCTCACCAATTGCTAGCGGGGGGCAAGCCTACAATGAGCAGTTCTTC. Translation: CASSPIASGGQAYNEQFF. Full variable domain (remainder filled in from reference TRBV18 and TRBJ2-1): NAGVMQNPRHLVRRRGQEARLRCSPMKGHSHVYWYRQLPEEGLKFMVYLQKENIIDESGMPKERFSAEFPKEGPSILRIQQVVRGDSAAYFCASSPIASGGQAYNEQFFGPGTRLTVL.

The chain combines TRBV10-3 with TRBJ2-7, with D possibly TRBD2 on 6 matching bases. With 10 bases removed from V and 2 bases from J, the gap between germline ends came to 15 bases. This CDR3 region has 13 residues. The V gene's germline CDR1 is ENHRY and CDR2 SYGVKD. The CDR3 is CATHGDLPYEQYF. CDR3 DNA: TGTGCCACCCATGGGGACTTACCCTACGAGCAGTACTTC.

The genes are TRBV2 and TRBJ2-5; D could derive from TRBD1 or TRBD2 (7 bases each). The CDR3 sequence is 16 residues long. Germline-derived CDR1 and CDR2 are SNHLY and FYNNEI. Deletions cut 2 bases from V and 1 base from J, with 14 bases between. Written as DNA, the CDR3 is TGTGCCAGCAGTGAAAGTGGGAGGGACAGCCAAGAGACCCAGTACTTC. It encodes CASSESGRDSQETQYF.

The chain joins TRBV11-2 to TRBJ2-2, with D possibly TRBD1 on 5 matching bases. Deletions cut 2 bases from V and 1 base from J, with 8 bases between. CDR1 is SGHAT, CDR2 FQNNGV, per germline. The CDR3 is made up of 15 amino acids. The DNA for the CDR3 is TGTGCCAGCAGCTTAACAGGACAGAACACCGGGGAGCTGTTTTTT. It codes for CASSLTGQNTGELFF.

This clonotype showed up many times. The J gene is TRBJ2-5, the V gene TRBV20-1; 8 bases are a match to TRBD1. Germline-derived CDR1 and CDR2 are DFQATT and SNEGSKA (reference sequence). The CDR3 sequence is 15 residues long. V lost 3 bases, J lost 3 bases, and 9 bases stayed unmatched. CDR3 coding DNA: TGCAGTGCTAGCCTAAACAGGGGGATGGAAGAGACCCAGTACTTC. It codes for CSASLNRGMEETQYF.

The chain links TRBV29-1 to TRBJ1-1; unclear D gene. Trimming pared 3 bases from V and 0 bases from J, leaving 14 bases between. This CDR3 is 15 amino acids long. Germline lookup yields CDR1 SQVTM and CDR2 ANQGSEA. The CDR3 DNA is TGCAGCGTTGAGTACGGACTTAATGTGAACACTGAAGCTTTCTTT. It specifies CSVEYGLNVNTEAFF.

The V call is TRBV5-1, the J call TRBJ1-2; possible D gene TRBD1, 5 bases. The CDR3 extends over 13 amino acids. V gave up 4 bases and J gave up 7 bases, with 14 bases separating them. Germline V CDR1 and CDR2: SGHRS, YFSETQ. The CDR3 spells CASSPDHRTGYTF. CDR3 nucleotides: TGCGCCAGCAGCCCGGATCACAGGACTGGCTACACCTTC.

The gene calls are TRBV29-1 and TRBJ2-3, with a possible D match to TRBD2 (7 bases). The CDR3 has 12 amino acids. Germline V CDR1 and CDR2: SQVTM, ANQGSEA. DNA of the CDR3: TGCAGGGGGGGGGGCCGGACAGATACGCAGTATTTT. As protein: CRGGGRTDTQYF.

This clonotype has more than one count but fewer than ten. This chain uses TRBV4-3 with TRBJ2-7; D gene uncertain. The germline CDR1 and CDR2 sequences are LGHNA and YSLEER. The CDR3 runs to 14 residues. The germline V and J ends were trimmed by 1 base and 1 base, with 8 bases remaining between them. The CDR3 sequence: CASSQGAGSYEQYF. DNA of the CDR3: TGCGCCAGCAGCCAAGGGGCCGGATCCTACGAGCAGTACTTC.

This clonotype was recorded many times. The V gene is TRBV7-6, the J gene TRBJ2-5; D gene ambiguous. V dropped 2 bases and J dropped 4 bases, with 5 bases sitting between them. Germline lookup yields CDR1 SGHVS and CDR2 FNYEAQ. This CDR3 has 12 residues. CDR3 coding DNA: TGTGCCAGCAGCTTATCCACAGAGACCCAGTACTTC. It translates to CASSLSTETQYF.

The gene calls are TRBV7-6 and TRBJ2-5; D is unresolved. From germline, CDR1 is SGHVS and CDR2 FNYEAQ. This CDR3 comprises 14 residues. The V end was cut by 5 bases, the J end by 2 bases, with 12 bases between. The CDR3 region has the DNA TGTGCCAGCAGCACCTTCACGGGTCAAGAGACCCAGTACTTC. Translation: CASSTFTGQETQYF.

Worth noting for this clonotype: One end of the junction does not line up with germline, which may come from a read error. This chain links TRBV7-6 with TRBJ2-3; D remains ambiguous. The CDR3 has 15 amino acids. CDR1 is SGHVS and CDR2 is FNYEAQ in the germline V gene. CDR3 protein: CASSLAALGADTQYF. The DNA of the CDR3 is TGTGCCAGCAGCTTAGCGGCCTTGGGCGCAGACACGCAGTATTTT.

This clonotype was seen ten or more times. The chain recombines TRBV20-1 with TRBJ2-5, with 7 bases matching TRBD1. The CDR3 is 15 amino acids. Germline loops: CDR1 DFQATT, CDR2 SNEGSKA (reference sequence). Germline trimming cut 7 bases from V and 3 bases from J; bases unmatched to any gene: 14. The CDR3, as DNA: TGCAGTGTCCCAGATCCGGGACAGCTGGAAGAGACCCAGTACTTC. It encodes CSVPDPGQLEETQYF.

This chain joins TRBV20-1 and TRBJ1-5; 7 nucleotides line up with TRBD1. Germline V gives CDR1 DFQATT, CDR2 SNEGSKA (reference sequence). The ends lost 5 bases at V and 1 base at J; junction bases unmatched: 14. The CDR3 is 17 amino acids. Here the CDR3 reads CSAPQPKQGWSNQPQHF. The CDR3 nucleotides read TGCAGTGCTCCTCAACCGAAACAGGGGTGGAGCAATCAGCCCCAGCATTTT.